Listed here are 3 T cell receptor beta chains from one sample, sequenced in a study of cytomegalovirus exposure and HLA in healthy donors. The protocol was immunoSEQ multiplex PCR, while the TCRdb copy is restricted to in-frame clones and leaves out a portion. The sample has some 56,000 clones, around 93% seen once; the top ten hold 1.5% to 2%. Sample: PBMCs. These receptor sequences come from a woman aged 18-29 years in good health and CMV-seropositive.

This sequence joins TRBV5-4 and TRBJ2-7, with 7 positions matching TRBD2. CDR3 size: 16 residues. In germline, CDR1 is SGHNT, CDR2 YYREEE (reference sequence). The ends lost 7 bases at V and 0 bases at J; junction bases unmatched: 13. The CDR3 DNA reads TGTGCCAGCGCGAGGACTTATGGCGGGGGCTCCTACGAGCAGTACTTC. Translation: CASARTYGGGSYEQYF.

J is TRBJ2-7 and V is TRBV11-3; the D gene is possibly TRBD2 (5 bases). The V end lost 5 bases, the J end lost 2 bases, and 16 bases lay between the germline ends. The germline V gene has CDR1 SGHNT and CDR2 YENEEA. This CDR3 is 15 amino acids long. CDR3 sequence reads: CASSAPGSGAYEQYF. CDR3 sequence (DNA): TGTGCCAGCAGCGCCCCGGGGTCTGGGGCCTACGAGCAGTACTTC.

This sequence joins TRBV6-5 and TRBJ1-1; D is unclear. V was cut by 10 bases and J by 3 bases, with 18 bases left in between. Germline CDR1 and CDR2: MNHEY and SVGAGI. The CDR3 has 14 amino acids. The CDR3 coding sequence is TGTGCCATCAAGCACCGTGCGCGGGACACTGAAGCTTTCTTT. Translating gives CAIKHRARDTEAFF.